This T cell receptor (beta chain) appears in the sequencing data of a study of blood T cells in healthy people across ages. Study-level points and caveats: Measured against age, TCR beta diversity per million T cells decreased in a roughly linear manner.

The second PCR ran about 6 to 11 cycles with a sample-barcoded 5' primer and J-beta primers. Each cDNA molecule was tagged by a template-switch adaptor that had 12 random nucleotides. From the 5' RACE reads, TCRdb called clonotypes with MiXCR, one entry per CDR3 protein. This table has more than 700,000 distinct CDR3 sequences, roughly 46% appearing once. About this clonotype: Its antigen remains unidentified.

The receptor's source is a man older than 75 in good health. Sample: blood.

CDR3 region: CASSLFLRNTGELFF. CDR3 nucleotide sequence: TGTGCCAGCAGTTTATTTCTGAGAAACACCGGGGAGCTGTTTTTT. This chain links TRBV28 with TRBJ2-2; D unresolved. The CDR3 spans 15 residues. Trimming removed 1 base from V and 2 bases from J, with 8 bases in between. Germline CDR1 MDHEN, CDR2 SYDVKM.